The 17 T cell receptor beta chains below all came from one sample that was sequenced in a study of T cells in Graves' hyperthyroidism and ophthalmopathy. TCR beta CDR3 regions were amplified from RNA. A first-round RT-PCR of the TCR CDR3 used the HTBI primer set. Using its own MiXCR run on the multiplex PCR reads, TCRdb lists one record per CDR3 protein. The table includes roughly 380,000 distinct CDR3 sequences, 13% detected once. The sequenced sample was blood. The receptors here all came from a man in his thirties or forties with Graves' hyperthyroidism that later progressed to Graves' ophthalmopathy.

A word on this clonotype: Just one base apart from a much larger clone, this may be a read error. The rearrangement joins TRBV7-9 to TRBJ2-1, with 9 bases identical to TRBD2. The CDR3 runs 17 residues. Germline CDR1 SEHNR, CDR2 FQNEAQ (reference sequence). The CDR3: CAGSPRSAGGYNNEQFF. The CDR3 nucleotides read TGTGCCGGCAGTCCCCGATCAGCGGGGGGATACAACAATGAGCAGTTCTTC.

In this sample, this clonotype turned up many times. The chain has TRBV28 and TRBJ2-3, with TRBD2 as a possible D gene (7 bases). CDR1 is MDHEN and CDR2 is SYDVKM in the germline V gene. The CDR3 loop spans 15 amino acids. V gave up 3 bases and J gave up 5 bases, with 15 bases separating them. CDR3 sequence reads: CASSFGSGEGDTQYF. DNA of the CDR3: TGTGCCAGCAGTTTTGGGTCAGGGGAGGGAGATACGCAGTATTTT.

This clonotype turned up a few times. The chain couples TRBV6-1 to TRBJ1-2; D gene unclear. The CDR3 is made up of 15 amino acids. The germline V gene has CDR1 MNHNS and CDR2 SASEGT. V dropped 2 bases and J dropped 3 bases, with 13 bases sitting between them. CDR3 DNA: TGTGCCAGCAGTGAAACAGCGTACCGGGACTATGGCTACACCTTC. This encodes CASSETAYRDYGYTF.

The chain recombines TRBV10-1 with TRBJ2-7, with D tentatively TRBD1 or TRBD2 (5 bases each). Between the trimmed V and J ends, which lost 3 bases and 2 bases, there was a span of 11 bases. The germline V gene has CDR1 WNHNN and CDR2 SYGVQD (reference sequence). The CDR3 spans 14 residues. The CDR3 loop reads CASSEKRGTYEQYF. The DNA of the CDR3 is TGCGCCAGCAGTGAAAAACGGGGCACCTACGAGCAGTACTTC.

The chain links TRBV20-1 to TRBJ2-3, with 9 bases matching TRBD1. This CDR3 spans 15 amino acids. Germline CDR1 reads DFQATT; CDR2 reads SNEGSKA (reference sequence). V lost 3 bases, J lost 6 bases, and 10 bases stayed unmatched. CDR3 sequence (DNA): TGCAGTGCTAGGGAACGGGACAGGGTAGAGGATACGCAGTATTTT. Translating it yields CSARERDRVEDTQYF.

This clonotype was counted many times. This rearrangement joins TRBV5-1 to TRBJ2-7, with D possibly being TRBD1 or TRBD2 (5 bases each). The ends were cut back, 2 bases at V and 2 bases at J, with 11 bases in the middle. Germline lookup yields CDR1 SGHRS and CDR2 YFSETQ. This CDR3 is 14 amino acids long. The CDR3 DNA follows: TGCGCCAGCAGCTTTGAGGGGTTAGCCTACGAGCAGTACTTC. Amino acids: CASSFEGLAYEQYF.

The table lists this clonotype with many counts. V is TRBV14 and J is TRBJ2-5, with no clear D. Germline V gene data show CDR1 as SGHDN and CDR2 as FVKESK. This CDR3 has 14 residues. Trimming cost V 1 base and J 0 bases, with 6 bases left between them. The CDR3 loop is CASSQVVNQETQYF. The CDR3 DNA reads TGTGCCAGCAGCCAAGTTGTCAACCAAGAGACCCAGTACTTC.

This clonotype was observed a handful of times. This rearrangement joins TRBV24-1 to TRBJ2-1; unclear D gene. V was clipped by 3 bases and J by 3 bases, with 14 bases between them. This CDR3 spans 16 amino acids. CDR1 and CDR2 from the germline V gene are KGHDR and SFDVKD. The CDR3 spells CATSDRSRQNYNEQFF. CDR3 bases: TGTGCCACCAGTGATAGGTCGAGGCAGAACTACAATGAGCAGTTCTTC.

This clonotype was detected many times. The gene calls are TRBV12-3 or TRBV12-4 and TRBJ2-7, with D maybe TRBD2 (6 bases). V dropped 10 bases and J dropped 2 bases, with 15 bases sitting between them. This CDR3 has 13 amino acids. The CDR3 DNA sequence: TGTGCCACCGCAGAGGCGGGGACCTACGAGCAGTACTTC. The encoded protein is CATAEAGTYEQYF.

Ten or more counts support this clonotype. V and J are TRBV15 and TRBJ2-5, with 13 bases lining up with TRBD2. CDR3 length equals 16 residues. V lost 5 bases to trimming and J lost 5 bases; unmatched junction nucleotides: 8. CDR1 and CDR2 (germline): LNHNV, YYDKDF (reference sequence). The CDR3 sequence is CATSVGLAGDDETQYF. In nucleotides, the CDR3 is TGTGCCACCAGCGTAGGACTAGCGGGGGATGATGAGACCCAGTACTTC.

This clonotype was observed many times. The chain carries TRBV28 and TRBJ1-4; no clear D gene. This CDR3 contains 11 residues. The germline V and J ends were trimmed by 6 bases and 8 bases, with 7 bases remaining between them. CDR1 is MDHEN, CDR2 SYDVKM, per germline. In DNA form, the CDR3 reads TGTGCCAGCAGACAGTGGGAAAAACTGTTTTTT. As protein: CASRQWEKLFF.

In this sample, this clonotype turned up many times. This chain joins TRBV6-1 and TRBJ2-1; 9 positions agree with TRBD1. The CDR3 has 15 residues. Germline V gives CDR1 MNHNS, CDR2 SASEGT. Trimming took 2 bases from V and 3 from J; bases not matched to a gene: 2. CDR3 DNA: TGTGCCAGCAGTGAATGGGACAGGGACTACAATGAGCAGTTCTTC. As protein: CASSEWDRDYNEQFF.

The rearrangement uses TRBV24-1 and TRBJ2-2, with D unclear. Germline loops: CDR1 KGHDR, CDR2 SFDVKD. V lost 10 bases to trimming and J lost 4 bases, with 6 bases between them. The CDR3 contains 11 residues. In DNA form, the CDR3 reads TGTGCCACTAACATCACCGGGGAGCTGTTTTTT. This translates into CATNITGELFF.

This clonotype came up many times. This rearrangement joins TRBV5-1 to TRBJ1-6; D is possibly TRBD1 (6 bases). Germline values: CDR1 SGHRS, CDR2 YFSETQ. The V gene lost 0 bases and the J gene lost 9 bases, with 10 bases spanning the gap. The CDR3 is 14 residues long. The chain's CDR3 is CASSLAEGGSPLHF. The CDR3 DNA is TGCGCCAGCAGCTTGGCAGAAGGGGGTTCACCCCTCCACTTT.

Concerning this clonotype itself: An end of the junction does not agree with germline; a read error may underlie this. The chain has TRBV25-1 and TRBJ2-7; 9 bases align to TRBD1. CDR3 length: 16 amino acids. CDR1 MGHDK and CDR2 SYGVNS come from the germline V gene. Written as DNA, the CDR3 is TGTGCCAGCAGTGAGACGAAGGGACAGGGCTCCTACGAGCAGCACTTC. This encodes CASSETKGQGSYEQHF.

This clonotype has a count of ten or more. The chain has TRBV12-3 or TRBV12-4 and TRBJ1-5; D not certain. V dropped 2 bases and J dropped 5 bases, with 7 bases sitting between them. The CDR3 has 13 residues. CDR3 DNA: TGTGCCAGCAGTTTATTCGCAGATCAGCCCCAGCATTTT. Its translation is CASSLFADQPQHF.

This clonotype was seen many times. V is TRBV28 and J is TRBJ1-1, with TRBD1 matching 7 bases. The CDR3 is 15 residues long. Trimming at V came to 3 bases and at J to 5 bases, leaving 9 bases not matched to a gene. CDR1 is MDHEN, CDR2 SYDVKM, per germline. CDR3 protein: CASSLVSGGRTEAFF. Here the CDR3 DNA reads TGTGCCAGCAGTTTGGTTTCAGGGGGAAGGACTGAAGCTTTCTTT.